The clone carrying this TCR beta chain was detected once. The target antigen is unknown. The data stem from a study of regulatory and conventional T cells in RAG deficiency. Genomic DNA came from blood conventional CD4+ T cells gated CD25-low CD127-high. The assay was immunoSEQ multiplex PCR, and TCRdb's table has in-frame clones only and misses some. The table lists almost 35,000 clones, about 78% of them singletons, with around 3.4% in the top ten. Trimming took 5 bases from V and 7 from J; bases not matched to a gene: 7. Germline CDR1 SNHLY, CDR2 FYNNEI. The CDR3 covers 15 residues. Study-wide results and caveats: Treg unique TCR beta sequences were approximately 100-fold fewer in Omenn syndrome and CID/AS patients than controls. RAG-deficient patients showed markedly lower Shannon entropy and higher Simpson indices than control T-cell subsets. Shorter CDR3s in all patient subsets; >80% Treg-Tconv overlap in Omenn.

Another study also made use of these data, one on regulatory T cells. That work contributes: The primer mix had 52 TRBV and 13 TRBJ primers. Regulatory T cells showed the strongest V-J pair restriction and V/J gene skewing among patient repertoires.

The specimen sequenced was CD4+ effector T cells sorted from blood. This clonotype originated in a human donor in good health. The V call is TRBV2, the J call TRBJ1-4, with 10 bases aligning to TRBD1. The CDR3 region has the DNA TGTGCCAGCAGTATCGACAGGGGGCAAGGTGAAAAACTGTTTTTT. Amino acid sequence: CASSIDRGQGEKLFF.